The clone carrying this T cell receptor beta chain was seen a few times. The sample belongs to a study of T cell responses to AZD1222 COVID-19 vaccine. Data came from immunoSEQ multiplex PCR; TCRdb stores just in-frame clones and leaves some out. The data hold tens of thousands of clones, with around 80% observed a single time. The sample consisted of peripheral blood, taken 28 days after the second AZD1222 dose. The sequence derives from an adult who received the AZD1222 COVID-19 vaccine.

As DNA, the CDR3 is TGTGCCAGCAGCGGATGGGTCGGAAACACCATATATTTT. The encoded protein is CASSGWVGNTIYF. This chain uses TRBV27 with TRBJ1-3; D is uncertain. The CDR3 contains 13 residues. CDR1 and CDR2 from the germline V gene are MNHEY and SMNVEV (reference sequence). V dropped 6 bases and J dropped 4 bases, with 10 bases sitting between them.